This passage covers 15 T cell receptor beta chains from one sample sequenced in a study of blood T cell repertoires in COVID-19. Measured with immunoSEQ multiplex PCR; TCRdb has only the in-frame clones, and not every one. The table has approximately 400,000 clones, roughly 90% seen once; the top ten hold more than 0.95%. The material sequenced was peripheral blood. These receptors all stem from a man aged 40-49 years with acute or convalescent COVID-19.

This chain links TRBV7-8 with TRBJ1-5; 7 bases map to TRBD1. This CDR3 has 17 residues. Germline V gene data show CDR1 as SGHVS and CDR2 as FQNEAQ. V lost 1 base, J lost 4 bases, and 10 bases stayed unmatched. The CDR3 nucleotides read TGTGCCAGCAGCTTAGACCTAAACAGGGGTGGGAATCAGCCCCAGCATTTT. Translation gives CASSLDLNRGGNQPQHF.

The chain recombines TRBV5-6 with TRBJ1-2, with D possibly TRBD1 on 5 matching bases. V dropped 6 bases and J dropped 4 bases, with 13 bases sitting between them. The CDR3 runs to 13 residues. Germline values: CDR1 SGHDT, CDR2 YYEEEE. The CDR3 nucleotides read TGTGCCAGCAACCAGGGCAGGACCTATGGCTACACCTTC. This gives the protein CASNQGRTYGYTF.

The CDR3 loop reads CASSPGTGLEQYF. Here the CDR3 DNA reads TGTGCCAGCAGCCCAGGGACAGGGCTCGAGCAGTACTTC. The genes are TRBV7-2 and TRBJ2-7; 9 nucleotides agree with TRBD1. CDR1 and CDR2 from the germline V gene are SGHTA and FQGNSA. This CDR3 has 13 amino acids. After removal of 5 bases from V and 6 bases from J, the junction contained 5 bases not matched to a gene.

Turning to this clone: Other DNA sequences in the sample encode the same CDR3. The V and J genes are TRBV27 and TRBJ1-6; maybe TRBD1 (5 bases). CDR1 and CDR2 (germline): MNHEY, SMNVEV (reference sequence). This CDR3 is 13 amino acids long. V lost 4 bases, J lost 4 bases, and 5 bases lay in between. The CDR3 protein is CASSSGYNSPLHF. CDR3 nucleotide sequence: TGTGCCAGCAGTTCAGGGTATAATTCACCCCTCCACTTT.

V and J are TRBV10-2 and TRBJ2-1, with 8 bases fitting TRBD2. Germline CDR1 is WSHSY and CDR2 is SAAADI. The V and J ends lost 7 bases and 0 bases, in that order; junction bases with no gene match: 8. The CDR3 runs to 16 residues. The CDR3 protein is CASNPNLAGSYNEQFF. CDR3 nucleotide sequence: TGCGCCAGCAATCCCAACCTAGCGGGCTCCTACAATGAGCAGTTCTTC.

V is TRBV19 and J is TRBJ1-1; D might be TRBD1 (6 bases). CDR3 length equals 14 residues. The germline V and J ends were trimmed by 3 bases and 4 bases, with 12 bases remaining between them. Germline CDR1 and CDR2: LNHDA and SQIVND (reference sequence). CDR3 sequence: CASSISGAGTEAFF. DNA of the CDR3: TGTGCCAGTAGTATTTCAGGGGCCGGCACTGAAGCTTTCTTT.

Written as DNA, the CDR3 is TGTGCCAGCAGCTGGCGAGGACAGGGGAGGAACTATAATTCACCCCTCCACTTT. It is translated as CASSWRGQGRNYNSPLHF. The V gene is TRBV5-6, the J gene TRBJ1-6, with 9 bases aligning to TRBD1. Germline V gene data show CDR1 as SGHDT and CDR2 as YYEEEE. This CDR3 region has 18 residues. Trimming cost V 3 bases and J 3 bases; bases outside gene matches: 10.

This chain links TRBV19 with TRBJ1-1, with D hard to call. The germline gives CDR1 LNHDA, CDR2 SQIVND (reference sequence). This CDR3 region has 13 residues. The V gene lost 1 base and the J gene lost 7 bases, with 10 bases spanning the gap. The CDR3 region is CASSIATVSEAFF. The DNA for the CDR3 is TGTGCCAGTAGTATAGCAACAGTGAGTGAAGCTTTCTTT.

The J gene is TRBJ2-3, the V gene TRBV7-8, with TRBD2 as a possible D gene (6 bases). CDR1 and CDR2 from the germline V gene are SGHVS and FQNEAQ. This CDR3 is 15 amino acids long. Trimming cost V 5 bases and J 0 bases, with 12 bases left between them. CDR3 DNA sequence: TGTGCCAGCAGCCCCGGTGGAGGGAGCACAGATACGCAGTATTTT. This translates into CASSPGGGSTDTQYF.

As DNA, the CDR3 is TGTGCCAGCAGTTTACTTACAGGGAGGGACGCTGAAGCTTTCTTT. Amino acid sequence: CASSLLTGRDAEAFF. The V call is TRBV28, the J call TRBJ1-1; the D gene is possibly TRBD1 (6 bases). This CDR3 has 15 residues. The V end was cut by 2 bases, the J end by 6 bases, with 16 bases between. Germline V gives CDR1 MDHEN, CDR2 SYDVKM. Supplemented by reference TRBV28 and TRBJ1-1, the full variable domain reads DVKVTQSSRYLVKRTGEKVFLECVQDMDHENMFWYRQDPGLGLRLIYFSYDVKMKEKGDIPEGYSVSREKKERFSLILESASTNQTSMYLCASSLLTGRDAEAFFGQGTRLTVV.

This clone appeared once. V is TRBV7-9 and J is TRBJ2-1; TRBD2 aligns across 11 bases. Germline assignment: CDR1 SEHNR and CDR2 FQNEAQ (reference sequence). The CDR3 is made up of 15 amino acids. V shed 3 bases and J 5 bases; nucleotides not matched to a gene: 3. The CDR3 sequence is CASSLGTSGNNEQFF. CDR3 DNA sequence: TGTGCCAGCAGCTTGGGGACTAGCGGTAACAATGAGCAGTTCTTC.

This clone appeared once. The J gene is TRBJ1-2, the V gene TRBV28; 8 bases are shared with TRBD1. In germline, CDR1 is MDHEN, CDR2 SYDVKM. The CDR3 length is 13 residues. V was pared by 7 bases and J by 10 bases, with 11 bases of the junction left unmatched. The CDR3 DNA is TGTGCCAGCAAACGACAGGGGTGGGGTTTCTACACCTTC. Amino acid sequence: CASKRQGWGFYTF.

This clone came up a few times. Written as DNA, the CDR3 is TGTGCCAGCAGCCAAGATTATTCGAGCGGGGGGACCCAGCAGTACTTC. Translating it yields CASSQDYSSGGTQQYF. V and J are TRBV3-1 (or the pseudogene TRBV3-2) and TRBJ2-7; 9 nucleotides agree with TRBD2. The trim removed 0 bases at V and 8 bases at J, leaving 11 bases unmatched. The germline CDR1 and CDR2 sequences are LGHDT and YNNKEL (reference sequence). The CDR3 is 16 residues long.

This CDR3 is CASSLDEYGYTF. The CDR3, as DNA: TGTGCCAGCAGCTTAGACGAGTATGGCTACACCTTC. The chain uses TRBV7-6 and TRBJ1-2; D is undetermined. CDR3 length: 12 residues. The ends were cut back, 1 base at V and 5 bases at J, with 5 bases in the middle. Germline V lookup: CDR1 SGHVS, CDR2 FNYEAQ.

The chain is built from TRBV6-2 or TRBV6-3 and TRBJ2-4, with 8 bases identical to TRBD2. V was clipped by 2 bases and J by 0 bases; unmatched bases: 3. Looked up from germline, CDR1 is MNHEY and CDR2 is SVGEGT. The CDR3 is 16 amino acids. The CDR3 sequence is CASSYLGGVAKNIQYF. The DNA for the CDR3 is TGTGCCAGCAGTTACCTCGGGGGGGTAGCCAAAAACATTCAGTACTTC.